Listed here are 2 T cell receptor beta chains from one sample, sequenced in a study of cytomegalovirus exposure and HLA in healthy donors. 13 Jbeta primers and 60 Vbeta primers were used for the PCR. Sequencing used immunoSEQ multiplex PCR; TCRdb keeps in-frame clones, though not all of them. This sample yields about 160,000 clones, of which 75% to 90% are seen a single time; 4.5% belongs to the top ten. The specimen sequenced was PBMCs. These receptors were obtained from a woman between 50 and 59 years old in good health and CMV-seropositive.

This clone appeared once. As DNA, the CDR3 is TGTGCCAGCAGCCCCCTAGGCGGCGGGAGCAATCAGCCCCAGCATTTT. It translates to CASSPLGGGSNQPQHF. The chain has TRBV4-2 and TRBJ1-5; D not certain. Trimming removed 4 bases from V and 1 base from J, with 14 bases in between. Germline V CDR1 and CDR2: LGHNA, YNFKEQ. This CDR3 contains 16 residues.

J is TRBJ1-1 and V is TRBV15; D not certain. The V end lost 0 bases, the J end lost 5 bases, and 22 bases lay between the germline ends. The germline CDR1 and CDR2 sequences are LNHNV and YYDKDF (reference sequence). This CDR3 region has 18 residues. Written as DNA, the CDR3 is TGTGCCACCAGCAGAGATAGTATTGGGTATGTGAGGATTACTGAAGCTTTCTTT. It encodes CATSRDSIGYVRITEAFF. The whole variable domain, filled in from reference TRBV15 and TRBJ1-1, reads DAMVIQNPRYQVTQFGKPVTLSCSQTLNHNVMYWYQQKSSQAPKLLFHYYDKDFNNEADTPDNFQSRRPNTSFCFLDIRSPGLGDTAMYLCATSRDSIGYVRITEAFFGQGTRLTVV.